The 8 T cell receptor beta chains below come from one sample, sequenced in a study of blood T cells in healthy people across ages. Sample-barcoded 5' priming and a J-beta primer mix drove a second PCR of 7 to 11 cycles. MiXCR was run by TCRdb on the 5' RACE reads, yielding one entry per CDR3 protein. The table records about 1.4 million distinct CDR3 sequences, approximately 59% of them present only once. The sample taken for sequencing was blood. All receptors derive from a man between 18 and 29 years old in good health.

This rearrangement joins TRBV10-3 to TRBJ2-1, with 13 bases identical to TRBD2. The CDR3 contains 15 residues. Germline V lookup: CDR1 ENHRY, CDR2 SYGVKD. The V and J ends lost 4 bases and 9 bases, in that order; junction bases with no gene match: 6. CDR3 bases: TGTGCCATCAGTGGACTAGCGGGGGGAAGAGGTGAGCAGTTCTTC. It encodes CAISGLAGGRGEQFF.

This clonotype was picked up a small number of times. This rearrangement joins TRBV4-1 to TRBJ2-4; no clear D. The ends were cut back, 1 base at V and 0 bases at J, with 7 bases in the middle. Germline values: CDR1 MGHRA, CDR2 YSYEKL. The CDR3 contains 15 residues. CDR3 sequence (DNA): TGCGCCAGCAGCCAAGCGGCTTCAGCCAAAAACATTCAGTACTTC. Amino acid sequence: CASSQAASAKNIQYF.

J is TRBJ2-1 and V is TRBV11-3; possible D gene TRBD2, 7 bases. The CDR3 consists of 14 residues. V lost 5 bases, J lost 3 bases, and 11 bases lay in between. CDR1 is SGHNT and CDR2 is YENEEA in the germline V gene. DNA for the CDR3: TGTGCCAGCAGCGGGGGGGCAGTCTACAATGAGCAGTTCTTC. Protein product: CASSGGAVYNEQFF.

The rearrangement links TRBV28 to TRBJ2-7, with 8 bases identical to TRBD2. Per germline, CDR1 MDHEN and CDR2 SYDVKM. Trimming took 5 bases from V and 2 from J; bases not matched to a gene: 8. The CDR3 sequence is 15 residues long. CDR3 amino acids: CASSPPTSAAYEQYF. In DNA form, the CDR3 reads TGTGCCAGCAGTCCTCCGACTAGCGCCGCCTACGAGCAGTACTTC.

This clonotype was seen a single time. This rearrangement joins TRBV9 to TRBJ2-1, with a tentative D call TRBD1 (6 bases). This CDR3 contains 13 residues. Trimming took off 3 bases at V and 8 bases at J, with 12 bases between the two ends. Germline V CDR1 and CDR2: SGDLS, YYNGEE. CDR3 nucleotides: TGTGCCAGCAGCGGACAGGTTCTGGATGAGCAGTTCTTC. It codes for CASSGQVLDEQFF.

The chain recombines TRBV28 with TRBJ2-1; 9 bases align to TRBD2. This CDR3 is built from 16 residues. The V and J ends lost 2 bases and 0 bases, in that order; junction bases with no gene match: 2. Germline CDR1 reads MDHEN; CDR2 reads SYDVKM. The DNA for the CDR3 is TGTGCCAGCAGTTTAACGCGGGGGGGCTCCTACAATGAGCAGTTCTTC. Translated, it gives CASSLTRGGSYNEQFF. Variable domain in full (rest from reference TRBV28 and TRBJ2-1): DVKVTQSSRYLVKRTGEKVFLECVQDMDHENMFWYRQDPGLGLRLIYFSYDVKMKEKGDIPEGYSVSREKKERFSLILESASTNQTSMYLCASSLTRGGSYNEQFFGPGTRLTVL.

The chain links TRBV7-2 to TRBJ2-7; TRBD2 matches at 9 bases. V dropped 4 bases and J dropped 7; count of bases not matched to a gene: 11. CDR1 and CDR2 from the germline V gene are SGHTA and FQGNSA. The CDR3 runs to 15 residues. The CDR3 sequence is CASSSRGGGAREQYF. The CDR3, as DNA: TGTGCCAGCAGCTCCCGTGGCGGGGGGGCCAGAGAGCAGTACTTC.

With regard to this clonotype: One end of the junction fails to match germline, which may point to a read error. The chain couples TRBV29-1 to TRBJ2-7; 7 nucleotides line up with TRBD2. The DNA end lines up better with TRBJ2-5; the J call may be wrong. Germline CDR1 SQVTM, CDR2 ANQGSEA. The CDR3 extends over 14 amino acids. The CDR3 DNA is TGCAGCGCTGGGGGGGTTCTTACCCAAGGGACCCAGTACTTC. It yields the protein CSAGGVLTQGTQYF.